This T cell receptor beta chain was found in a study of shared clonotypes between healthy human individuals (TCRdb year 2020). Study-wide context: The cohort included a few men and a couple of women between 18 and 49 years of age. For each donor, three plates each were used for CD4 naive and CD4 memory, two plates were used for CD8 naive, and one plate was used for CD8 memory. Blood TCR repertoires of five healthy adults were deeply sequenced to estimate repertoire size and the extent of clonotype sharing between individuals. To increase sequencing depth and limit assay-specific biases, TCR repertoire library preparation and sequencing were carried out by different laboratories using diverse techniques. Leukapheresis yielded between about 0.9 and 9.5 billion PBMCs per donor. Results and caveats for the whole study, not just this receptor: Even with the large sequencing depth, rarefaction of the sorted-subset datasets indicated that sequencing was incomplete. Compared with non-shared clonotypes, the clonotypes found in all four sorted-subset donors had higher generation probabilities. Estimated clonotype richness was generally larger for naive than for memory subsets. Across a handful of donors, approximately 5% of naive CD4, approximately 3.6% of naive CD8, roughly 2.3% of memory CD4, and approximately 0.4% of memory CD8 clonotypes were shared. Because the study included a small number of donors, the genetic and exposure-history diversity represented was limited. Pairwise subsampling led to the expectation that sequencing depth would affect the degree of clonotype sharing among donors. Sampling was restricted to blood, and TCR repertoires in tissue are likely to differ from TCR repertoires in blood.

Details on this clone: What antigen it recognizes has not been identified. Base qualities are not provided; no much larger clone lies one nucleotide away. Other DNA sequences in the sample encode the same CDR3.

Using the deep immunoSEQ assay, multiplex PCR amplified TCR CDR3 regions from genomic DNA. Extracted genomic DNA from each cell subset was spread evenly across all wells of several immunoSEQ 96-well plates, with each plate serving as a replicate. For sorted subsets, each replicate PCR was loaded with 150 to 250 ng genomic DNA, equivalent to 30,000 or so T cell genomes. Purified libraries were measured with a Qubit 3.0 fluorometer, size-checked on a Bioanalyzer 2100, and measured again with the KAPA Library Quantification kit. Every immunoSEQ 96-well plate was sequenced on a dedicated single-read 150-cycle Illumina NextSeq 550 flow cell. The published analysis was carried out like this. Because only junctional sequences without quality scores were contained in the immunoSEQ output, filtering matching that applied to full-length reads could not be performed. Sequences were annotated with PyIR, a Python wrapper for IgBLAST v1.9, using IMGT germline references to assign V/J genes and CDR3. Reads with weak V/J assignments (E-value above 1e-6), missing CDR3, stop codons, out-of-frame junctions, or ambiguous translated residues were removed. V3J clonotypes were defined by identical inferred V gene, J gene, and CDR3 amino acid sequence. The percentage overlap between two repertoires was calculated by dividing the number of shared unique clonotypes by the size of the smaller repertoire. Repertoire richness was assessed with RTK rarefaction, the Chao1 estimator, and Recon v2.1 estimates of unobserved clonotypes. OLGA was used to compute generation probabilities for all TCRbeta clonotypes that the gDNA method yielded from a few donors. Entries here come from immuneACCESS through TCRdb and include only in-frame sequences with V and J called. Some clones fail to appear in such tables; in the studies checked, an unresolved V gene covers under half of the shortfall, and the cause of the remainder is unknown. From that table come the V and J calls and clone size; the DNA was used to work out D and trimming. In this sample the table shows a few million clones, approximately 94% of which occur a single time. The ten largest clones add up to 0.1% to 0.15% of the sample.

The donors were healthy, HIV-negative adults with no recently reported acute infections or vaccinations. Every donor was a Caucasian adult living in Nashville, Tennessee, USA. CD4+ T cells were enriched through magnetic negative selection, after which naive cells were positively selected on CD45RA and the remaining negative fraction served as the memory subset. Blood was collected by leukapheresis, and PBMCs were isolated by Ficoll-Histopaque density gradient centrifugation and then cryopreserved in liquid nitrogen vapor phase. Purity and quantity of every magnetically sorted T cell population were checked by analytical flow cytometry. Genomic DNA was isolated from every sorted fraction and measured by UV absorbance on a Nanodrop 2000c. This receptor was taken from a man between 18 and 29 years old in good health. The material sequenced was naive CD4+ T cells sorted from blood. The sample's cell subset or site label, in plain terms: CD45RA+ positively selected.

CDR3 region: CASSLTGTSVYEQYF. In nucleotide form, the sequence is TGCGCCAGCAGCTTGACCGGGACATCAGTCTACGAGCAGTACTTC. Recombination joined TRBV5-1 with TRBJ2-7; perhaps TRBD1 is the D gene, with 6 bases matching. Deletion took 1 base off V and 3 bases off J, with a span of 14 bases between the germline ends. The CDR3, from cysteine to phenylalanine, totals 15 residues. The read is trimmed to its CDR3 DNA, 45 bases read in frame from base 1. Based on the germline V gene, the CDR1 and CDR2 sequences are SGHRS and YFSETQ.